These T cell receptor beta chains were read from a single sample in a study of T cells after yellow fever vaccination. Each CDR3 protein gets one entry after TCRdb re-called the 5' RACE reads with MiXCR. The repertoire holds approximately 93,000 distinct CDR3 sequences, around 5.5% seen once, with over 40% in the top ten. Specimen: CD8+ T cells sorted from PBMCs, collected 10 days after the yellow fever booster vaccination. Source of these receptors: a man aged 18 to 29 who received the YFV17D yellow fever vaccine. The CDR3 runs from the conserved cysteine through the conserved F or W. Fields, in order: D gene, clone size, CDR3 length, V gene, J gene, CDR3 DNA, CDR3 protein. D genes are given only for firm matches. Not all rows give a size; the values are once, few, many and, for expanded clones, a class.

>TRBD1|-|16|TRBV4-2|TRBJ1-1
TGTGCCAGCAGCCATCCCTTCGACAGGGGAGACACTGAAGCTTTCTTT
CASSHPFDRGDTEAFF
>-|-|13|TRBV12-3/TRBV12-4|TRBJ2-7
TGTGCCAGCAGTTTCGGGGAAGGGTATGAGCAGTACTTC
CASSFGEGYEQYF
>-|many|15|TRBV7-2|TRBJ2-3
TGTGCCAGCACGTACCCGGGGTCACGGAGAGATACGCAGTATTTT
CASTYPGSRRDTQYF
>TRBD1|few|17|TRBV6-5|TRBJ2-6
TGTGCCAGCAGTCTCTCAGGGGGAGTCTCTGGGGCCAACGTCCTGACTTTC
CASSLSGGVSGANVLTF
>TRBD2|-|15|TRBV11-2|TRBJ2-2
TGTGCCAGCAGCCGCCTCGGGCGGGGGGCCGGGGAGCTGTTTTTT
CASSRLGRGAGELFF
>-|-|12|TRBV29-1|TRBJ1-1
TGCAGCGCACGGGGGATGAACACTGAAGCTTTCTTT
CSARGMNTEAFF
>TRBD1|-|15|TRBV7-9|TRBJ1-5
TGTGCCAGCAGCCCCTTTGGGCAGGGGGTTCAGCCCCAGCATTTT
CASSPFGQGVQPQHF
>-|few|13|TRBV4-3|TRBJ1-1
TGCGCCAGCAGCCATGTAGGGAACACTGAAGCTTTCTTT
CASSHVGNTEAFF
>-|-|15|TRBV5-1|TRBJ2-7
TGCGCCAGCAGCTTGGAGGGAACGAGCTTCTACGAGCAGTACTTC
CASSLEGTSFYEQYF
>TRBD1|many|12|TRBV12-3/TRBV12-4|TRBJ1-2
TGTGCCAGCAGTCGGACAGGGGATGGCTACACCTTC
CASSRTGDGYTF
>-|few|15|TRBV4-1|TRBJ1-6
TGCGCCAGCAGCCGCCGGGCAGAGAGTAATTCACCCCTCCACTTT
CASSRRAESNSPLHF
>-|many|14|TRBV4-1|TRBJ2-5
TGCGCCAGCAGCCAAGTTAGTCCCCAAGAGACCCAGTACTTC
CASSQVSPQETQYF
>TRBD1|many|17|TRBV7-9|TRBJ2-3
TGTGCCAGCAGAACCAGCCGCGGGACAGGGGGCACAGATACGCAGTATTTT
CASRTSRGTGGTDTQYF
>-|many|14|TRBV18|TRBJ2-1
TGTGCCAGCTCACCACTGGGGGTGGGCGATGAGCAGTTCTTC
CASSPLGVGDEQFF
>TRBD2|-|15|TRBV9|TRBJ2-3
TGTGCCAGCAGCGGTAGCGGGTACTCCACAGATACGCAGTATTTT
CASSGSGYSTDTQYF
>-|few|15|TRBV3-1|TRBJ2-2
TGTGCCAGCAGCCAAGTTTCTGAAGGCACCGGGGAGCTGTTTTTT
CASSQVSEGTGELFF
>TRBD2|-|15|TRBV7-3|TRBJ2-3
TGTGCCAGCAGCTTAATGGGGGGGGTGGGAGATACGCAGTATTTT
CASSLMGGVGDTQYF
>-|many|14|TRBV29-1|TRBJ1-2
TGCAGCGTTGAAGAGCGCCGCGCTAACTATGGCTACACCTTC
CSVEERRANYGYTF
>-|few|15|TRBV7-6|TRBJ2-3
TGTGCCAGCAGCTTAGTAGGGGGGGCCACAGATACGCAGTATTTT
CASSLVGGATDTQYF
>TRBD1|-|13|TRBV30|TRBJ1-2
TGTGCCGGCCCCGGGACAGCAAACTATGGCTACACCTTC
CAGPGTANYGYTF
>-|few|13|TRBV7-3|TRBJ1-1
TGTGCCAGCAGCTACGGGACTCGGTCCGGGGCTTTCTTT
CASSYGTRSGAFF
>-|many|12|TRBV29-1|TRBJ1-1
TGCAGCGTTGCTGTTTTTGGCACTGAAGCTTTCTTT
CSVAVFGTEAFF
>TRBD2|-|14|TRBV20-1|TRBJ2-1
TGCAGTGCTAGTCTTAGCGGGGGGGCCGATGAGCAGTTCTTC
CSASLSGGADEQFF
>-|many|14|TRBV15|TRBJ1-2
TGTGCCACCAGTAACATAGGGTTGGACTATGGCTACACCTTC
CATSNIGLDYGYTF
>-|-|11|TRBV2|TRBJ2-7
TGTGCCAGCAGTGAAGAGTACGAGCAGTACTTC
CASSEEYEQYF
>-|many|16|TRBV5-1|TRBJ2-3
TGCGCCAGCAGCTTCGACTGGGACCCCGCGGCAGATACGCAGTATTTT
CASSFDWDPAADTQYF
>-|few|13|TRBV20-1|TRBJ2-7
TGCAGTGCGCCAACTACTTCCTCCTACGAGCAGTACTTC
CSAPTTSSYEQYF
>-|few|13|TRBV2|TRBJ2-4
TGTGCCCGCCTGGATCTAGCCAAAAACATTCAGTACTTC
CARLDLAKNIQYF
>TRBD1|-|16|TRBV11-1|TRBJ1-6
TGTGCCAGCAGCCGAAGCAGCCGGGACAGGGCCGCACCCCTCCACTTT
CASSRSSRDRAAPLHF
>TRBD2|many|15|TRBV9|TRBJ2-1
TGTGCCAGCAGCCCAGGACTAGCGGCCTACAATGAGCAGTTCTTC
CASSPGLAAYNEQFF
>TRBD1|few|13|TRBV5-1|TRBJ2-1
TGCGCCAGCAGCCGGGGACAGGACAATGAGCAGTTCTTC
CASSRGQDNEQFF
>-|-|15|TRBV10-3|TRBJ2-7
TGTGCCATCAGTGAAGACAGGTTACTCCCCTACGAGCAGTACTTC
CAISEDRLLPYEQYF
>-|-|15|TRBV6-2/TRBV6-3|TRBJ2-1
TGTGCCAGCAGTTACGACGCGGAAACCTACAATGAGCAGTTCTTC
CASSYDAETYNEQFF
>-|few|14|TRBV4-3|TRBJ2-7
TGCGCCAGCAGCCAAGAGGCGGCCGGTTACGAGCAGTACTTC
CASSQEAAGYEQYF
>TRBD1|-|14|TRBV4-1|TRBJ2-3
TGCGCCAGCAGGGACAGGGAAGCCACAGATACGCAGTATTTT
CASRDREATDTQYF
>TRBD2|-|15|TRBV25-1|TRBJ2-3
TGTGCCAGCAGAAAGCGGGGGGAAACCACAGATACGCAGTATTTT
CASRKRGETTDTQYF
>-|few|12|TRBV12-3/TRBV12-4|TRBJ2-7
TGTGCCAGCAGTTTTACGGTTGGGGAGCAGTACTTC
CASSFTVGEQYF
>-|few|12|TRBV5-1|TRBJ1-6
TGCGCCAGCAGCGGGGGGGACATGGCCCTCCACTTT
CASSGGDMALHF
>-|-|14|TRBV7-2|TRBJ2-3
TGTGCCAGCCAGGGTTTTGGTAGCACAGATACGCAGTATTTT
CASQGFGSTDTQYF
>-|-|11|TRBV11-2|TRBJ2-1
TGTGCCAGCAGCTCATCTAGCGAGTTGTTCTTC
CASSSSSELFF
>TRBD1|many|15|TRBV5-1|TRBJ1-2
TGCGCCAGCAGCGGAGGGACAGGGCCTAACTATGGCTACACCTTC
CASSGGTGPNYGYTF
>-|few|15|TRBV18|TRBJ2-1
TGTGCCAGCTCACCCTGGACAGCCTCCTACAATGAGCAGTTCTTC
CASSPWTASYNEQFF
>-|-|14|TRBV10-3|TRBJ2-1
TGTGCCATCAGTGAGGCAGGGGCCTACAATGAGCAGTTCTTC
CAISEAGAYNEQFF
>-|many|14|TRBV7-6|TRBJ2-7
TGTGCCAGCAGCTTAGGGGCAGACCTCCTGGAGCAGTACTTC
CASSLGADLLEQYF
>TRBD1|once|17|TRBV9|TRBJ2-3
TGTGCCAGCAGCGTAGGTCTGACAGGGTCTGGGACAGATACGCAGTATTTT
CASSVGLTGSGTDTQYF
>-|once|15|TRBV4-2|TRBJ1-2
TGTGCCAGCAGCTTGCAGGGGAAAGCTAACTATGGCTACACCTTC
CASSLQGKANYGYTF
>-|few|13|TRBV6-4|TRBJ2-1
TGTGCCAGCAGTGACTCAGGCGCCAATGAGCAGTTCTTC
CASSDSGANEQFF
>TRBD2|-|16|TRBV28|TRBJ2-1
TGTGCCAGCAGCCCCATGGTAGCGGGGCTCTACAATGAGCAGTTCTTC
CASSPMVAGLYNEQFF
>-|few|16|TRBV9|TRBJ1-3
TGTGCCAGCAGCGCCAGTTTAGGGAGCACTGGAAACACCATATATTTT
CASSASLGSTGNTIYF
>-|many|16|TRBV10-3|TRBJ2-2
TGTGCCATCAGTGAGTCGACTGCAGGGATCACCGGGGAGCTGTTTTTT
CAISESTAGITGELFF
>-|-|15|TRBV10-3|TRBJ1-1
TGTGGCATCAGTGGTTTGGGACACTTGAACACTGAAGCTTTCTTT
CGISGLGHLNTEAFF
>-|many|14|TRBV12-3/TRBV12-4|TRBJ2-3
TGTGCCAGCAGTTTTTGGCGGGGCACAGATACGCAGTATTTT
CASSFWRGTDTQYF
>-|-|13|TRBV4-3|TRBJ2-7
TGCGCCAGCAGCCCAACCCGGATGTACGAGCAGTACTTC
CASSPTRMYEQYF
>-|-|13|TRBV15|TRBJ2-2
TGTGCCACCAGCAGAGGGGCTACCGGGGAGCTGTTTTTT
CATSRGATGELFF
>-|few|14|TRBV12-3/TRBV12-4|TRBJ1-2
TGTGCCAGCAGTTTTCAGGGAGCGAACTATGGCTACACCTTC
CASSFQGANYGYTF
>-|-|17|TRBV5-1|TRBJ2-1
TGCGCCAGCAGCTTGGCCGGGCGGGGGCTCTCCTACAATGAGCAGTTCTTC
CASSLAGRGLSYNEQFF